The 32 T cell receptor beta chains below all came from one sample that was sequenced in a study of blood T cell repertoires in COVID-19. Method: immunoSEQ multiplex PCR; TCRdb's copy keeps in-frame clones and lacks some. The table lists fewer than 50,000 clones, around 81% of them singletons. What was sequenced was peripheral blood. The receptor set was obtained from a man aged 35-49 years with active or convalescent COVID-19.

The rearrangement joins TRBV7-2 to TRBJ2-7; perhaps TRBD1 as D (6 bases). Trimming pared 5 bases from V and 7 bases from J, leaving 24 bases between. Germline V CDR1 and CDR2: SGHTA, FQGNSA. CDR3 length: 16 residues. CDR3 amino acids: CASSPNRDANMGEQYF. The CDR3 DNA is TGTGCCAGCAGCCCAAACAGGGATGCGAACATGGGGGAGCAGTACTTC.

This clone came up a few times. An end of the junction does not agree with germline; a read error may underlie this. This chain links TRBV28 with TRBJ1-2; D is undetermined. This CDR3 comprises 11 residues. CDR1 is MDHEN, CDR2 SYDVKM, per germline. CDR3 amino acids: CASGLEYGYTF. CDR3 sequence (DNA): TGTGCCAGCGGTTTAGAGTATGGCTACACCTTC.

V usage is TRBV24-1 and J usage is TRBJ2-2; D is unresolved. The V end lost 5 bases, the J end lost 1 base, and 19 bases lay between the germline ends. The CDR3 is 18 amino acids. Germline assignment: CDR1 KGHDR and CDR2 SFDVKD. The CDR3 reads CATSGPRGVVGNTGELFF. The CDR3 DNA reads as TGTGCCACCAGTGGACCCCGCGGAGTGGTAGGGAACACCGGGGAGCTGTTTTTT.

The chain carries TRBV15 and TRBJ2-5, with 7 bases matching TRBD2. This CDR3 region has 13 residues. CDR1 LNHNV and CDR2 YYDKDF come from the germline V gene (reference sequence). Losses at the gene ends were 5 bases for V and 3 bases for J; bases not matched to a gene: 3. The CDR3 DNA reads TGTGCCACCAGCCGCGGGGGAAAAGAGACCCAGTACTTC. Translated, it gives CATSRGGKETQYF. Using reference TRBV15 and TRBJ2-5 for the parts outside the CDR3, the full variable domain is DAMVIQNPRYQVTQFGKPVTLSCSQTLNHNVMYWYQQKSSQAPKLLFHYYDKDFNNEADTPDNFQSRRPNTSFCFLDIRSPGLGDTAMYLCATSRGGKETQYFGPGTRLLVL.

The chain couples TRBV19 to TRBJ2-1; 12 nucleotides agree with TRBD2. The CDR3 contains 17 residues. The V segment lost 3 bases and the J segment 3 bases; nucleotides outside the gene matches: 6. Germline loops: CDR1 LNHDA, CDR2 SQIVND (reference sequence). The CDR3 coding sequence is TGTGCCAGTAGTATCAGCCTAGCGGGGGGGCTCTACAATGAGCAGTTCTTC. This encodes CASSISLAGGLYNEQFF.

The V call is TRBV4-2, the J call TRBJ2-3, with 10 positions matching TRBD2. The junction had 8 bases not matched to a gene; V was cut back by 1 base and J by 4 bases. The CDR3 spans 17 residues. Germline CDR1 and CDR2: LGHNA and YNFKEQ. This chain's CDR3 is CASSQGVASGGADTQYF. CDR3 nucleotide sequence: TGTGCCAGCAGCCAAGGGGTTGCAAGCGGGGGGGCAGATACGCAGTATTTT.

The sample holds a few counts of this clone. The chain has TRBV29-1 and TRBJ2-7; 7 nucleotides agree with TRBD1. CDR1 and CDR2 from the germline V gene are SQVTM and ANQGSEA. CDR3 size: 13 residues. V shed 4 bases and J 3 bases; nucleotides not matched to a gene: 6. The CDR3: CSVAADRYYEQYF. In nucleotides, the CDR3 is TGCAGCGTTGCGGCGGACAGGTACTACGAGCAGTACTTC.

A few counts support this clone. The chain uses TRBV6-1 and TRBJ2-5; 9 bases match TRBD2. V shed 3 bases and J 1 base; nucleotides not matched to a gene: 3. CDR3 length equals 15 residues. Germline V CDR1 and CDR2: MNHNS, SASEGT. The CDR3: CASSEISGGQETQYF. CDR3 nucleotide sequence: TGTGCCAGCAGTGAGATTAGCGGGGGCCAAGAGACCCAGTACTTC.

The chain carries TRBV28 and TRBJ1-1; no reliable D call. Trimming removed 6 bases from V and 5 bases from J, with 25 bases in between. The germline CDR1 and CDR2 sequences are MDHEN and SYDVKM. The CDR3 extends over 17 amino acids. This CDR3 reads CASRNTGPGEVGTEAFF. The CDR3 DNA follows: TGTGCCAGCAGAAATACTGGGCCGGGAGAGGTGGGGACTGAAGCTTTCTTT.

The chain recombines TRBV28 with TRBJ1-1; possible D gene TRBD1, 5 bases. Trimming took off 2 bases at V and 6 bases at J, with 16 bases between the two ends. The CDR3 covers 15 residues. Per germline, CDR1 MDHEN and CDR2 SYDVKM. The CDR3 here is CASSLLPGGVAEAFF. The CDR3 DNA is TGTGCCAGCAGTTTACTCCCGGGGGGGGTCGCTGAAGCTTTCTTT.

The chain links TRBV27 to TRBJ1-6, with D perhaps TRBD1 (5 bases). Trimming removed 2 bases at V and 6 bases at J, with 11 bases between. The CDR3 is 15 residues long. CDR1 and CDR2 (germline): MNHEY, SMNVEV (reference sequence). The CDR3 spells CASSLKGAANSPLHF. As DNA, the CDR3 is TGTGCCAGCAGTTTAAAAGGGGCTGCTAATTCACCCCTCCACTTT.

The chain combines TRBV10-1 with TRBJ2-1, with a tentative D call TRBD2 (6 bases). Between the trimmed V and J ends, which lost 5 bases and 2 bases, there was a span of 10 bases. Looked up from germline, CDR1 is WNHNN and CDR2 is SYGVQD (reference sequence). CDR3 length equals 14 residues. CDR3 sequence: CASSRDSTYNEQFF. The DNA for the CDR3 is TGCGCCAGCAGTCGGGACTCCACCTACAATGAGCAGTTCTTC.

Here the CDR3 reads CASIGRKGQNDHTF. CDR3 coding DNA: TGTGCCAGCATAGGACGTAAGGGACAAAATGACCACACCTTC. The chain is built from TRBV28 and TRBJ1-2; perhaps TRBD1 as D (6 bases). In germline, CDR1 is MDHEN, CDR2 SYDVKM. V was shortened by 7 bases and J by 12 bases, with 24 bases between the two germline ends. The CDR3 is made up of 14 amino acids.

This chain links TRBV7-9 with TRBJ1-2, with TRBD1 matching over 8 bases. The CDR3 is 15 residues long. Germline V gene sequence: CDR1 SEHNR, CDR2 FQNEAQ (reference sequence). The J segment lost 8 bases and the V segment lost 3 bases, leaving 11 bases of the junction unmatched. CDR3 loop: CASSFQDRVSNGYTF. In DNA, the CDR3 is TGTGCCAGCAGCTTCCAGGACAGGGTCTCAAACGGCTACACCTTC.

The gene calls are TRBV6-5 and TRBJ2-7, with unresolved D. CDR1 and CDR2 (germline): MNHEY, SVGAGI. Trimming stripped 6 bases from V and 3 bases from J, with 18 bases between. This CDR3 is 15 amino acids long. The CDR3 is CASSIDSQSYYEQYF. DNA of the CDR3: TGTGCCAGCAGCATTGACTCCCAGAGTTACTACGAGCAGTACTTC.

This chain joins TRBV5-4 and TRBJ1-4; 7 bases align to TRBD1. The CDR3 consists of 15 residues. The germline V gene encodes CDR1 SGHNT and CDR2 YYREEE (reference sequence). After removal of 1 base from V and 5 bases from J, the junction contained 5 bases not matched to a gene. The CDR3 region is CASSLTVGQNEKLFF. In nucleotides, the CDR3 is TGTGCCAGCAGCTTGACTGTGGGACAGAATGAAAAACTGTTTTTT.

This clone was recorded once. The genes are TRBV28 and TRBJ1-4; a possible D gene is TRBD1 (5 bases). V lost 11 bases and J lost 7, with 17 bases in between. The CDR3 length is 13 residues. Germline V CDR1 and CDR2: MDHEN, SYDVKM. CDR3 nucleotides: TGTGCCGTGAGCGGGGGAGTCGTTGAAAAACTGTTTTTT. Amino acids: CAVSGGVVEKLFF.

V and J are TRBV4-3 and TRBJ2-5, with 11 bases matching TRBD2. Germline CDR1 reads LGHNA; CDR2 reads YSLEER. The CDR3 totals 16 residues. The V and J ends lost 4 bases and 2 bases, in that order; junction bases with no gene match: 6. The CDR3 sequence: CASSRGTSGIQETQYF. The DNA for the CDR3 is TGCGCCAGCAGCCGGGGGACTAGCGGAATTCAAGAGACCCAGTACTTC.

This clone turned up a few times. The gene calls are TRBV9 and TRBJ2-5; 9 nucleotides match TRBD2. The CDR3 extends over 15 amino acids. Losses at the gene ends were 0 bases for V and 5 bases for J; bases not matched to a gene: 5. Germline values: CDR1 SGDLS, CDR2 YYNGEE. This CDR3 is CASSVGSGGWETQYF. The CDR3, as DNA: TGTGCCAGCAGCGTAGGAAGCGGGGGGTGGGAGACCCAGTACTTC.

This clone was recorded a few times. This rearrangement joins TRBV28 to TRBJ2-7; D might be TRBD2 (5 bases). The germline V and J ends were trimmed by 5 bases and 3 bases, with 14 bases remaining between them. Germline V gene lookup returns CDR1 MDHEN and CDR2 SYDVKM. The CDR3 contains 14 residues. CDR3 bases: TGTGCCAGCAGTCACGTCGAGGAGGACTACGAGCAGTACTTC. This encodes CASSHVEEDYEQYF. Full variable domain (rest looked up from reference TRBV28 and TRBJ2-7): DVKVTQSSRYLVKRTGEKVFLECVQDMDHENMFWYRQDPGLGLRLIYFSYDVKMKEKGDIPEGYSVSREKKERFSLILESASTNQTSMYLCASSHVEEDYEQYFGPGTRLTVT.

Here the CDR3 reads CASSATGGKEQFF. The CDR3, as DNA: TGTGCCAGCAGCGCGACAGGGGGCAAGGAGCAGTTCTTC. The J gene is TRBJ2-1, the V gene TRBV7-2; 10 bases are a match to TRBD1. Germline values: CDR1 SGHTA, CDR2 FQGNSA. V lost 5 bases, J lost 10 bases, and 5 bases stayed unmatched. The CDR3 is 13 amino acids.

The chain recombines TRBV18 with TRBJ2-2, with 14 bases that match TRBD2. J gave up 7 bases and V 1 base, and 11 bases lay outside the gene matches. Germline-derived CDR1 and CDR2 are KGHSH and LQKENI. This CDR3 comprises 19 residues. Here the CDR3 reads CASSPRPGLAGDEGGELFF. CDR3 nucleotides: TGTGCCAGCTCACCACGTCCGGGACTAGCGGGAGATGAGGGCGGGGAGCTGTTTTTT. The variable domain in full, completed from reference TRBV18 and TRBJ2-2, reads NAGVMQNPRHLVRRRGQEARLRCSPMKGHSHVYWYRQLPEEGLKFMVYLQKENIIDESGMPKERFSAEFPKEGPSILRIQQVVRGDSAAYFCASSPRPGLAGDEGGELFFGEGSRLTVL.

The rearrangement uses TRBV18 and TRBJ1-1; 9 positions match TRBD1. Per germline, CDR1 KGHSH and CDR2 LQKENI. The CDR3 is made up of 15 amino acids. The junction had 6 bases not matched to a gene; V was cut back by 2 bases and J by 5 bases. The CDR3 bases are TGTGCCAGCTCACCAGGCTACAGGGGGCGGACTGAAGCTTTCTTT. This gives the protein CASSPGYRGRTEAFF. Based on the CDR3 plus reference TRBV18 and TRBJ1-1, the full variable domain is NAGVMQNPRHLVRRRGQEARLRCSPMKGHSHVYWYRQLPEEGLKFMVYLQKENIIDESGMPKERFSAEFPKEGPSILRIQQVVRGDSAAYFCASSPGYRGRTEAFFGQGTRLTVV.

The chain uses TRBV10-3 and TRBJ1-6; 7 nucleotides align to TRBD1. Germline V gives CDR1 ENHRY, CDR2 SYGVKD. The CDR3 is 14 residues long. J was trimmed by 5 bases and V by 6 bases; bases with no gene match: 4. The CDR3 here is CAISPTGDNSPLHF. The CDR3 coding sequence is TGTGCCATCAGCCCCACAGGGGATAATTCACCCCTCCACTTT.

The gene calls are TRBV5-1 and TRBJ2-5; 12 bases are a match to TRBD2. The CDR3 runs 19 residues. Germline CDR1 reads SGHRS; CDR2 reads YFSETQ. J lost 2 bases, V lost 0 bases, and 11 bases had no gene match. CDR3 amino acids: CASSLGERASGRGQETQYF. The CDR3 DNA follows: TGCGCCAGCAGCTTGGGAGAGCGGGCTAGCGGGAGGGGGCAAGAGACCCAGTACTTC. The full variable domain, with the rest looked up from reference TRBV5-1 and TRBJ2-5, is KAGVTQTPRYLIKTRGQQVTLSCSPISGHRSVSWYQQTPGQGLQFLFEYFSETQRNKGNFPGRFSGRQFSNSRSEMNVSTLELGDSALYLCASSLGERASGRGQETQYFGPGTRLLVL.

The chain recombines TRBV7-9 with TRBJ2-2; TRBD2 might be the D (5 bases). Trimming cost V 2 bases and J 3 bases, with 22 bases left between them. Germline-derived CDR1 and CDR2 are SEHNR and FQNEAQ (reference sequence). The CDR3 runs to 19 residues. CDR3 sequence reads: CASSLFGLSSKPYTGELFF. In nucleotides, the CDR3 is TGTGCCAGCAGCTTATTCGGACTCAGCTCGAAACCATACACCGGGGAGCTGTTTTTT.

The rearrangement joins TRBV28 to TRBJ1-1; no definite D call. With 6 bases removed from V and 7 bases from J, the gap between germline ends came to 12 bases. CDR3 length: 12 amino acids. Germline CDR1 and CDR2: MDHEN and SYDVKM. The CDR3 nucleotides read TGTGCCAGCAGATCCTCGGGGAGTGAAGCTTTCTTT. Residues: CASRSSGSEAFF.

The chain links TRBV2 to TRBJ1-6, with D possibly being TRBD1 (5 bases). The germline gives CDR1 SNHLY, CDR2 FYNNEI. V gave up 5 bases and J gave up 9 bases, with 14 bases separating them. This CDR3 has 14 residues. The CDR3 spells CASSPKGHLSPLHF. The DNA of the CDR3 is TGTGCCAGCAGTCCCAAAGGACACCTTTCACCCCTCCACTTT.

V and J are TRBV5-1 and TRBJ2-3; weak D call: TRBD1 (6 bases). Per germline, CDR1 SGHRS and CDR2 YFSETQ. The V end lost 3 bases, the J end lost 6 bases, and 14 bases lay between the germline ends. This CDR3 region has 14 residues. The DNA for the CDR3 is TGCGCCAGCAGCTCCGACAGGCTCGGGGATACGCAGTATTTT. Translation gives CASSSDRLGDTQYF.

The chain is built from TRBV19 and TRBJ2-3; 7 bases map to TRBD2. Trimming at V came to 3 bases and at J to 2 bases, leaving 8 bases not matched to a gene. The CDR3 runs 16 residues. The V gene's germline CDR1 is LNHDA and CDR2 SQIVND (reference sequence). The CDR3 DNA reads TGTGCCAGTAGTATGGGGGGGGACGGGGTCACAGATACGCAGTATTTT. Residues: CASSMGGDGVTDTQYF.

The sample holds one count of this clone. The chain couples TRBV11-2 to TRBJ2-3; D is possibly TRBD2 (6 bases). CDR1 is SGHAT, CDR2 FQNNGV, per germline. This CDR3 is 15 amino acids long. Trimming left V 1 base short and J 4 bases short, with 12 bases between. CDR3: CASSLVGGRADTQYF. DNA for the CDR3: TGTGCCAGCAGCTTAGTCGGGGGACGGGCAGATACGCAGTATTTT. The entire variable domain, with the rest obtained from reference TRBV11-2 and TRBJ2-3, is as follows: EAGVAQSPRYKIIEKRQSVAFWCNPISGHATLYWYQQILGQGPKLLIQFQNNGVVDDSQLPKDRFSAERLKGVDSTLKIQPAKLEDSAVYLCASSLVGGRADTQYFGPGTRLTVL.

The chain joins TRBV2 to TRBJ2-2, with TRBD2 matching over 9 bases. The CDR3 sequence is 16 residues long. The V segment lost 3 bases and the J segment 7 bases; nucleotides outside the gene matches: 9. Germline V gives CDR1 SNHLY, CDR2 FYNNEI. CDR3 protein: CASSDLGSGSSGELFF. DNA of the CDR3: TGTGCCAGCAGTGATCTTGGTAGCGGGAGTAGCGGGGAGCTGTTTTTT.